The 13 T cell receptor beta chains below come from one sample, sequenced in a study of blood T cell repertoires in COVID-19. Sequenced by immunoSEQ multiplex PCR; TCRdb stores in-frame clones only, minus some. The sample has 80,000 to 100,000 clones, over 70% seen once. What was sequenced was peripheral blood. Receptors originate from a human donor in a cohort sampled during active COVID-19.

V gene TRBV6-5 combines with J gene TRBJ1-5; D is ambiguous. Germline V gives CDR1 MNHEY, CDR2 SVGAGI. Trimming left V 10 bases short and J 2 bases short, with 12 bases between. The CDR3 sequence is 13 residues long. The CDR3 sequence: CATGDIGNQPQHF. The CDR3 DNA sequence: TGTGCCACCGGGGATATAGGCAATCAGCCCCAGCATTTT.

The chain recombines TRBV12-3 or TRBV12-4 with TRBJ2-5; D remains unclear. The CDR3 spans 13 residues. Trimming pared 1 base from V and 5 bases from J, leaving 8 bases between. CDR3 protein: CASSLEIGETQYF. The CDR3 DNA sequence: TGTGCCAGCAGTTTAGAGATCGGGGAGACCCAGTACTTC.

The chain carries TRBV7-9 and TRBJ1-2; no clear D. Trimming removed 8 bases from V and 4 bases from J, with 11 bases in between. The CDR3 consists of 12 residues. Germline CDR1 is SEHNR and CDR2 is FQNEAQ (reference sequence). In DNA, the CDR3 is TGTGCCAGCTTTACAGTTGGCTATGGCTACACCTTC. This translates into CASFTVGYGYTF.

The CDR3 DNA sequence: TGTGCCAGCAGTTCCGTAGCGGGGGGGATCGAGACCCAGTACTTC. Amino acids: CASSSVAGGIETQYF. The chain carries TRBV2 and TRBJ2-5; 11 nucleotides align to TRBD2. J gave up 5 bases and V 5 bases, and 7 bases lay outside the gene matches. The CDR3 has 15 amino acids. Germline V gene sequence: CDR1 SNHLY, CDR2 FYNNEI.

The chain carries TRBV10-3 and TRBJ1-3, with D uncertain. V was shortened by 2 bases and J by 6 bases, with 14 bases between the two germline ends. This CDR3 is 15 amino acids long. Looked up from germline, CDR1 is ENHRY and CDR2 is SYGVKD. CDR3 amino acids: CAISEGLPKLNTIYF. The CDR3 DNA reads TGTGCCATCAGTGAGGGACTTCCGAAATTAAACACCATATATTTT.

The chain recombines TRBV6-2 or TRBV6-3 with TRBJ2-1; D unclear. Germline loops: CDR1 MNHEY, CDR2 SVGEGT. Trimming pared 4 bases from V and 7 bases from J, leaving 17 bases between. The CDR3 runs to 15 residues. CDR3 nucleotides: TGTGCCAGCAGTTTTCAGCTCATGAGGCCGAATGAGCAGTTCTTC. Translated, it gives CASSFQLMRPNEQFF.

This clone has just one count. The chain joins TRBV9 to TRBJ2-3; 10 bases align to TRBD2. With V trimmed by 4 bases and J by 8 bases, 10 bases remained unmatched. This CDR3 has 15 amino acids. CDR1 SGDLS and CDR2 YYNGEE come from the germline V gene. The CDR3 region is CASSRDLAGVGTQYF. Here the CDR3 DNA reads TGTGCCAGCAGCAGAGACCTAGCGGGAGTCGGTACGCAGTATTTT.

This clone was seen a single time. The chain carries TRBV4-1 and TRBJ1-1, with D possibly matching TRBD1 (5 bases). The CDR3 runs 14 residues. Per germline, CDR1 MGHRA and CDR2 YSYEKL. Deletions cut 0 bases from V and 6 bases from J, with 11 bases between. The CDR3 region is CASSQDLGGAEAFF. The CDR3 DNA is TGCGCCAGCAGCCAAGATCTCGGAGGGGCTGAAGCTTTCTTT.

The gene calls are TRBV5-6 and TRBJ2-3; 12 bases fit TRBD2. The CDR3 is 15 residues long. The germline gives CDR1 SGHDT, CDR2 YYEEEE. Trimming took 5 bases from V and 5 from J; bases not matched to a gene: 6. CDR3 sequence reads: CASSLGLAGRDTQYF. The CDR3 DNA sequence: TGTGCCAGCAGTTTAGGACTAGCGGGAAGAGATACGCAGTATTTT.

This clone was detected once. The genes are TRBV6-6 and TRBJ2-2, with a possible D match to TRBD1 (6 bases). The CDR3 is 15 residues long. Germline lookup yields CDR1 MNHNY and CDR2 SVGAGI (reference sequence). The ends were cut back, 6 bases at V and 1 base at J, with 12 bases in the middle. CDR3 nucleotides: TGTGCCAGCAGAAGCGACAGGATGAACACCGGGGAGCTGTTTTTT. Translating gives CASRSDRMNTGELFF.

The chain has TRBV6-2 or TRBV6-3 and TRBJ2-1; 12 positions match TRBD2. Germline V gene lookup returns CDR1 MNHEY and CDR2 SVGEGT. The CDR3 runs 15 residues. Trimming removed 4 bases from V and 5 bases from J; junction bases left unmatched: 3. DNA for the CDR3: TGTGCCAGCAGTTTACTAGCGGGGGGAAACAATGAGCAGTTCTTC. Residues: CASSLLAGGNNEQFF.

This clone is classed as medium-sized (0.01 to 0.1%). The rearrangement uses TRBV9 and TRBJ2-2; 8 nucleotides align to TRBD1. The V segment lost 3 bases and the J segment 4 bases; nucleotides outside the gene matches: 11. The CDR3 contains 17 residues. Germline V lookup: CDR1 SGDLS, CDR2 YYNGEE. CDR3 region: CASSGNPWTGRTGELFF. The DNA for the CDR3 is TGTGCCAGCAGCGGGAACCCGTGGACAGGGCGCACCGGGGAGCTGTTTTTT. The complete variable domain, with remaining parts taken from reference TRBV9 and TRBJ2-2, reads DSGVTQTPKHLITATGQRVTLRCSPRSGDLSVYWYQQSLDQGLQFLIQYYNGEERAKGNILERFSAQQFPDLHSELNLSSLELGDSALYFCASSGNPWTGRTGELFFGEGSRLTVL.

The gene calls are TRBV5-1 and TRBJ2-1; D is unresolved. This CDR3 is 14 amino acids long. Germline CDR1 is SGHRS and CDR2 is YFSETQ. Trimming left V 0 bases short and J 3 bases short, with 7 bases between. CDR3 DNA: TGCGCCAGCAGCTTGGCTGAGATCTACAATGAGCAGTTCTTC. Encoded protein: CASSLAEIYNEQFF.